The 18 T cell receptor beta chains given below trace back to one sample, sequenced in a study of regulatory T cells in long-lasting Graves disease (dated by TCRdb to about 2021). The sample's time point, from its label and the paper: newly diagnosed GD, antithyroid drugs for less than 3 months. For both TCR sequencing and RNA sequencing, RNA was extracted from PBMCs using TRIzol. Library method: multiplex PCR. TCRdb records Illumina HiSeq 4000 as the sequencer. iRepertoire HTBI primers and Arm-PCR amplification of CDR3 regions were used to construct TCR beta libraries. TCRdb reprocessing: public reads trimmed at Q25 with fastp, clones called with MiXCR, in-frame beta chains kept. All rows with the same CDR3 protein become a single entry with the most common DNA and genes. This sample comprises 350,000 to 550,000 distinct CDR3 sequences, approximately 14% of them detected only once. Under 20% of the sample comes from the top ten.

A further study also used this sample, focusing on T cells in Graves' hyperthyroidism and ophthalmopathy.

This specimen was peripheral blood mononuclear cells (PBMCs), taken at new diagnosis, from a patient treated with antithyroid drugs. Every receptor here comes from a woman in her forties or fifties with Graves disease. Donor details come from another sample of the same person, matched by shared clones.

This clonotype was recorded at least ten times. The chain links TRBV20-1 to TRBJ2-5, with D perhaps TRBD2 (6 bases). This CDR3 is 14 amino acids long. The ends were cut back, 0 bases at V and 4 bases at J, with 12 bases in the middle. Germline V CDR1 and CDR2: DFQATT, SNEGSKA (reference sequence). CDR3 coding DNA: TGCAGTGCTAGAGATCCCGTGGGGGGAGAGACCCAGTACTTC. Protein: CSARDPVGGETQYF.

This clonotype was counted at least ten times. The J gene is TRBJ1-4, the V gene TRBV5-5; D uncertain. CDR1 is SGHKS, CDR2 YYEKEE, per germline (reference sequence). With 5 bases removed from V and 2 bases from J, the gap between germline ends came to 19 bases. The CDR3 loop spans 17 amino acids. Written as DNA, the CDR3 is TGTGCCAGCAGTTTTACCCTTCTTCCTTCCACTAATGAAAAACTGTTTTTT. Its translation: CASSFTLLPSTNEKLFF.

Many counts were recorded for this clonotype. V usage is TRBV5-1 and J usage is TRBJ2-3; 7 positions match TRBD1. Germline V lookup: CDR1 SGHRS, CDR2 YFSETQ. Trimming removed 5 bases from V and 0 bases from J; junction bases left unmatched: 9. The CDR3 is made up of 16 amino acids. Here the CDR3 DNA reads TGCGCCAGCAGGCAGACCGGGACAGCTAGCACAGATACGCAGTATTTT. Protein: CASRQTGTASTDTQYF.

This clonotype was recorded at least ten times. The chain joins TRBV27 to TRBJ2-3; D ambiguous. Trimming removed 3 bases from V and 2 bases from J, with 9 bases in between. This CDR3 spans 14 amino acids. In germline, CDR1 is MNHEY, CDR2 SMNVEV (reference sequence). In nucleotides, the CDR3 is TGTGCCAGCAGTTTGTCCCCACACACAGATACGCAGTATTTT. Its protein is CASSLSPHTDTQYF.

This clonotype came up many times. The chain uses TRBV28 and TRBJ2-7, with 15 bases fitting TRBD2. This CDR3 spans 17 amino acids. Germline trimming cut 6 bases from V and 4 bases from J; bases unmatched to any gene: 10. Looked up from germline, CDR1 is MDHEN and CDR2 is SYDVKM. The DNA for the CDR3 is TGTGCCAGCAGATCAATTGGGGGGACTAGCGGGAGGTACGAGCAGTACTTC. It specifies CASRSIGGTSGRYEQYF.

V is TRBV19 and J is TRBJ1-1; perhaps TRBD1 as D (6 bases). This CDR3 comprises 12 residues. CDR1 is LNHDA, CDR2 SQIVND, per germline (reference sequence). V was pared by 4 bases and J by 6 bases, with 9 bases between. For the CDR3, the DNA is TGTGCCAGTAGTAGGGGACACTCTGAAGCTTTCTTT. Translation gives CASSRGHSEAFF.

V and J are TRBV5-1 and TRBJ2-1; tentatively, D is TRBD2 (6 bases). Germline V lookup: CDR1 SGHRS, CDR2 YFSETQ. The CDR3 loop spans 12 amino acids. V dropped 4 bases and J dropped 8 bases, with 10 bases sitting between them. CDR3 sequence: CASSAPSDEQFF. The DNA of the CDR3 is TGCGCCAGCAGCGCCCCTAGCGATGAGCAGTTCTTC.

A word on this clonotype: A clone one base away is much larger, so this may be a read error. The chain couples TRBV11-2 to TRBJ2-3, with 10 bases fitting TRBD2. Germline V gene lookup returns CDR1 SGHAT and CDR2 FQNNGV. The CDR3 is 16 residues long. V was clipped by 5 bases and J by 4 bases; unmatched bases: 9. CDR3 residues: CASSTRAGGSADTQYF. The CDR3 region has the DNA TGTGCCAGCAGCACAAGAGCGGGAGGGAGCGCAGATACGCAGTATTTT.

This clonotype was seen many times. CDR3 amino acids: CASNTGQGAYEQYF. The CDR3, as DNA: TGTGCCAGCAATACGGGACAGGGGGCCTACGAGCAGTACTTC. The rearrangement joins TRBV28 to TRBJ2-7, with TRBD1 matching over 11 bases. CDR3 length equals 14 residues. Looked up from germline, CDR1 is MDHEN and CDR2 is SYDVKM. V lost 7 bases to trimming and J lost 2 bases; unmatched junction nucleotides: 4.

This clonotype showed up just a few times. The chain has TRBV3-1 and TRBJ2-5, with 8 bases matching TRBD2. This CDR3 is 15 amino acids long. Germline CDR1 LGHDT, CDR2 YNNKEL (reference sequence). V trimming: 1 base; J trimming: 1 base; junction bases outside the gene matches: 2. CDR3 in amino acids: CASSQVAGPQETQYF. The DNA for the CDR3 is TGTGCCAGCAGCCAAGTAGCGGGGCCCCAAGAGACCCAGTACTTC.

V is TRBV10-3 and J is TRBJ1-1; possible D gene TRBD1, 6 bases. The CDR3 is 11 amino acids. Germline V gene sequence: CDR1 ENHRY, CDR2 SYGVKD. V lost 3 bases and J 8 bases, leaving 7 bases between the germline ends. CDR3 sequence: CAISEGQEAFF. CDR3 DNA: TGTGCCATCAGTGAAGGACAGGAAGCTTTCTTT.

This clonotype was found many times. This sequence joins TRBV2 and TRBJ2-7, with 9 nucleotides matching TRBD1. V was pared by 7 bases and J by 4 bases, with 8 bases of the junction left unmatched. Germline CDR1 SNHLY, CDR2 FYNNEI. This CDR3 region has 14 residues. The CDR3 DNA sequence: TGTGCCAGCAATCCGGGACAGGGTATATACGAGCAGTACTTC. Amino acid sequence: CASNPGQGIYEQYF.

This clonotype was seen more than once but under ten times. The chain recombines TRBV30 with TRBJ1-1; D is undetermined. V was clipped by 1 base and J by 0 bases, with 15 bases between them. The CDR3 is made up of 16 amino acids. From germline, CDR1 is GTSNPN and CDR2 SVGIG (reference sequence). CDR3 sequence reads: CAWSERALEMNTEAFF. The CDR3 DNA reads as TGTGCCTGGAGTGAGAGGGCCCTAGAAATGAACACTGAAGCTTTCTTT. The full variable domain, with the rest looked up from reference TRBV30 and TRBJ1-1, is SQTIHQWPATLVQPVGSPLSLECTVEGTSNPNLYWYRQAAGRGLQLLFYSVGIGQISSEVPQNLSASRPQDRQFILSSKKLLLSDSGFYLCAWSERALEMNTEAFFGQGTRLTVV.

This clonotype occurred a few times. This chain links TRBV7-3 with TRBJ2-1; tentative D call: TRBD2 (7 bases). Germline V gene lookup returns CDR1 SGHTA and CDR2 FQGTGA. This CDR3 region has 15 residues. V was clipped by 1 base and J by 6 bases, with 13 bases between them. CDR3 DNA: TGTGCCAGCAGCTTAAACGGGGGGCTAATCAATGAGCAGTTCTTC. This codes for CASSLNGGLINEQFF.

This clonotype was observed at least ten times. The V and J genes are TRBV5-1 and TRBJ2-3; 8 bases align to TRBD1. CDR1 and CDR2 (germline): SGHRS, YFSETQ. The CDR3 is 16 residues long. V was clipped by 4 bases and J by 0 bases; unmatched bases: 7. The CDR3 here is CASSTGTGSSTDTQYF. CDR3 DNA: TGCGCCAGCAGCACTGGGACAGGATCTAGCACAGATACGCAGTATTTT.

This clonotype turned up a few times. The V gene is TRBV9, the J gene TRBJ2-2, with D perhaps matching TRBD1 (5 bases). CDR1 is SGDLS, CDR2 YYNGEE, per germline. Trimming took 0 bases from V and 7 from J, leaving 10 bases between them. The CDR3 covers 14 residues. CDR3 DNA sequence: TGTGCCAGCAGCGTAGCAGGGATTAACGGGGAGCTGTTTTTT. Residues: CASSVAGINGELFF.

This clonotype has just a few counts. The V and J genes are TRBV10-3 and TRBJ2-1, with 10 bases matching TRBD2. With V trimmed by 8 bases and J by 9 bases, 4 bases remained unmatched. The CDR3 is 12 residues long. Per germline, CDR1 ENHRY and CDR2 SYGVKD. For the CDR3, the DNA is TGTGCCATCGAGCGGGAGGGCGGTGAGCAGTTCTTC. Translated, it gives CAIEREGGEQFF.

In this sample, this clonotype turned up many times. This chain joins TRBV7-8 and TRBJ2-5; D is undetermined. The CDR3 runs 13 residues. V was pared by 4 bases and J by 3 bases, with 9 bases between. The germline gives CDR1 SGHVS, CDR2 FQNEAQ. CDR3 amino acids: CASSSDNKETQYF. In nucleotides, the CDR3 is TGTGCCAGCAGCTCCGACAACAAAGAGACCCAGTACTTC.